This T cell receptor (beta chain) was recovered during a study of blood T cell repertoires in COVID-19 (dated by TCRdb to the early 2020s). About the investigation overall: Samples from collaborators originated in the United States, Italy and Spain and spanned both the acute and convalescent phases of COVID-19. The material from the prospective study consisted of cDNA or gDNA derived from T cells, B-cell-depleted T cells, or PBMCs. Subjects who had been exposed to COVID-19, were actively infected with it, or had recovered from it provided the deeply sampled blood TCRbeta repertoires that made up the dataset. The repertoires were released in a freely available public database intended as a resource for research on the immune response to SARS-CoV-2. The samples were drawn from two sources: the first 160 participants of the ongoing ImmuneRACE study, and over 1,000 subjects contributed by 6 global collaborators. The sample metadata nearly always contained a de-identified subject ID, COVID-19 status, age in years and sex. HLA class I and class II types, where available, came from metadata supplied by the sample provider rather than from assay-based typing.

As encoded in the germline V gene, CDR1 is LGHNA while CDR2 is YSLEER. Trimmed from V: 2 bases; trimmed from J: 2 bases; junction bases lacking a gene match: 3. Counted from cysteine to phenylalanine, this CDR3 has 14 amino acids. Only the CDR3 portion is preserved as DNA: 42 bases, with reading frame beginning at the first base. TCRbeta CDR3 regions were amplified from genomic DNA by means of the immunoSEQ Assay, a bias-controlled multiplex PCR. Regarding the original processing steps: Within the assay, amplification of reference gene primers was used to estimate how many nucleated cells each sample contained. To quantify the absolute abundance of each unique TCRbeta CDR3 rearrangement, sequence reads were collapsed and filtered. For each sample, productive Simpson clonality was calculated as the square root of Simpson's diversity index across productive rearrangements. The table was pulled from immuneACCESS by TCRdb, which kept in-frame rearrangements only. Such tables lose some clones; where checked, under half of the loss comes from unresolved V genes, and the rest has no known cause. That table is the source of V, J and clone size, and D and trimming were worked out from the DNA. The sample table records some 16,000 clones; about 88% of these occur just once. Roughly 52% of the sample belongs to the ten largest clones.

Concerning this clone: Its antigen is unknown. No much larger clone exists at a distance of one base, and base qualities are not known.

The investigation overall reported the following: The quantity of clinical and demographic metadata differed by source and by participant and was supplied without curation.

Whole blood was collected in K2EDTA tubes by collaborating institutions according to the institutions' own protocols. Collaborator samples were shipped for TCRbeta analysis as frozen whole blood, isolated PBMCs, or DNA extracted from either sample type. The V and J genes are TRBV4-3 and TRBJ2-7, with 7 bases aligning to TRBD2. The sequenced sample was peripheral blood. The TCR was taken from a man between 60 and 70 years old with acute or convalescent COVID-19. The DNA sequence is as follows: TGCGCCAGCAGCCAACAGGGAGGGGCCTACGAGCAGTACTTC. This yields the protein CASSQQGGAYEQYF.